The source of this T cell receptor (beta chain) is a study of T-cell reconstitution after alpha-beta-depleted transplantation in children. This CDR3 comprises 11 residues. CDR1 is DFQATT and CDR2 is SNEGSKA in the germline V gene (reference sequence). The V gene lost 5 bases and the J gene lost 15 bases, with 17 bases spanning the gap. Unique molecular identifiers were built into the TCRbeta library. TCRdb passed the PCR reads through MiXCR, listing each CDR3 protein once. The sample lists about 540,000 distinct CDR3 sequences; 15% to 20% were seen once. The source was PBMCs from the stem cell graft donor, collected from the stem cell graft. This rearrangement joins TRBV20-1 to TRBJ2-1; D is perhaps TRBD2 (7 bases). The TCR sequence derives from a human donor who donated a stem cell graft to a child with acute lymphoblastic leukemia. This chain's CDR3 is CSAGGGPLRFF. The CDR3 nucleotides read TGCAGTGCTGGGGGGGGCCCCCTCCGGTTCTTC.